The entry below gives a single T cell receptor (beta chain) sequence along with its context. Its antigen remains unidentified. The sample originates from a study of cytotoxic CD8 clonotypes in ibrutinib-treated CLL. Turning to the study itself: Among the samples, the mean was roughly 260,000 productive templates and some 94,000 productive rearrangements. Points from the study as a whole: In comparison with age-matched healthy donors, baseline clonality was higher and tracked circulating CD8+ T-cell counts. Public clonotypes, an uncommon group, contracted or remained stable on treatment.

Assay: immunoSEQ multiplex PCR; the TCRdb copy retains only in-frame clones and omits some. The sample shows 75,000 to 90,000 clones, 83% of them seen only once. The clonotype originates from a human donor with chronic lymphocytic leukemia. Sequencing used PBMCs, obtained after 24 months of ibrutinib treatment.

CDR3 nucleotide sequence: TGTGCCAGCAGCAAAGCGGAGCGGAACTACGAGCAGTACTTC. Translated: CASSKAERNYEQYF. This chain joins TRBV21-1 and TRBJ2-7; the table gives TRBD2 as D, unverified against the DNA. TRBV21-1 is a documented pseudogene. The CDR3 contains 14 residues.